Below, 21 T cell receptor beta chains from the same sample are listed, as sequenced in a study of blood T cells in healthy people across ages. The second PCR ran about 6 to 11 cycles with a sample-barcoded 5' primer and J-beta primers. TCRdb reprocessed the 5' RACE reads via MiXCR and lists one record per CDR3 protein. The data hold 1,800,000 or so distinct CDR3 sequences, with around 40% observed a single time. Sequencing was performed on blood. Receptors originate from a human donor in good health.

This clonotype was found a few times. The chain combines TRBV20-1 with TRBJ2-3, with a weak D call TRBD2 (6 bases). Trimming stripped 3 bases from V and 6 bases from J, with 16 bases between. The CDR3 extends over 14 amino acids. Germline V gene lookup returns CDR1 DFQATT and CDR2 SNEGSKA (reference sequence). The CDR3 region is CSASSNLAKDTQYF. The CDR3 bases are TGCAGTGCTAGTAGTAACCTAGCGAAGGATACGCAGTATTTT.

This clonotype occurred once. The chain uses TRBV7-2 and TRBJ1-2, with TRBD1 matching 8 bases. The V gene's germline CDR1 is SGHTA and CDR2 FQGNSA. V dropped 5 bases and J dropped 4; count of bases not matched to a gene: 12. The CDR3 loop spans 16 amino acids. CDR3: CASSASRRGRGYGYTF. CDR3 in DNA: TGTGCCAGCAGCGCCTCCCGCAGGGGGCGGGGCTATGGCTACACCTTC.

The rearrangement links TRBV11-2 to TRBJ2-1; D is undetermined. The V gene lost 0 bases and the J gene lost 5 bases, with 8 bases spanning the gap. This CDR3 comprises 14 residues. Germline V gives CDR1 SGHAT, CDR2 FQNNGV. The CDR3 spells CASSLEPTHNEQFF. The CDR3, as DNA: TGTGCCAGCAGCTTAGAACCCACCCACAATGAGCAGTTCTTC.

This chain links TRBV7-2 with TRBJ2-4; TRBD2 matches at 12 bases. TRBJ2-7 matches the DNA end more closely, so the J call is doubtful. The germline V gene has CDR1 SGHTA and CDR2 FQGNSA. This CDR3 region has 14 residues. CDR3: CASSTSGGPREQYF. CDR3 DNA sequence: TGTGCCAGCAGCACTAGCGGGGGGCCCCGCGAGCAGTACTTC.

This clonotype was seen once. A read error may account for a junction end that differs from germline. The chain employs TRBV29-1 and TRBJ2-2; perhaps TRBD2 as D (5 bases). Per germline, CDR1 SQVTM and CDR2 ANQGSEA. The CDR3 loop spans 14 amino acids. The CDR3 loop is CSVTGKAATGERFF. CDR3 bases: TGCAGCGTCACCGGGAAGGCCGCCACCGGGGAGCGGTTTTTT.

In this sample, this clonotype turned up a few times. The CDR3 sequence is CASRQGLAGNYEQYF. In DNA, the CDR3 is TGTGCCAGCAGGCAGGGACTAGCGGGGAACTACGAGCAGTACTTC. This rearrangement joins TRBV2 to TRBJ2-7; TRBD2 matches 13 bases. Germline V gene data show CDR1 as SNHLY and CDR2 as FYNNEI. There are 15 residues in the CDR3. The ends lost 6 bases at V and 3 bases at J; junction bases unmatched: 5.

The chain uses TRBV27 and TRBJ1-2, with D unresolved. This CDR3 region has 15 residues. In germline, CDR1 is MNHEY, CDR2 SMNVEV (reference sequence). V lost 3 bases to trimming and J lost 5 bases, with 16 bases between them. The CDR3 region has the DNA TGTGCCAGCAGTTTTGATCCTAGGCCCACTTATGGCTACACCTTC. Encoded protein: CASSFDPRPTYGYTF.

This clonotype was seen a few times. The chain couples TRBV20-1 to TRBJ2-3, with TRBD1 as a possible D gene (6 bases). Trimming removed 6 bases at V and 4 bases at J, with 11 bases between. Germline V gene data show CDR1 as DFQATT and CDR2 as SNEGSKA (reference sequence). This CDR3 is 12 amino acids long. The CDR3 is CSAPGHADTQYF. In nucleotides, the CDR3 is TGCAGTGCCCCGGGACACGCAGATACGCAGTATTTT.

This clonotype has more than one count but fewer than ten. CDR3 nucleotide sequence: TGTGCCAGCAGTTTGAGGAGTATGGGGGACAGAGATTATAATTCACCCCTCCACTTT. As protein: CASSLRSMGDRDYNSPLHF. The chain has TRBV27 and TRBJ1-6, with 7 bases fitting TRBD1. V dropped 3 bases and J dropped 4; count of bases not matched to a gene: 15. The CDR3 consists of 19 residues. In germline, CDR1 is MNHEY, CDR2 SMNVEV (reference sequence).

The chain couples TRBV4-2 to TRBJ2-7; 10 bases map to TRBD2. The CDR3 has 20 amino acids. Germline CDR1 LGHNA, CDR2 YNFKEQ. The junction had 19 bases not matched to a gene; V was cut back by 4 bases and J by 1 base. In nucleotides, the CDR3 is TGTGCCAGCAGCCCAGCGGGAGCCTTGCTTCTAGCGGGGGAGTCCTACGAGCAGTACTTC. It yields the protein CASSPAGALLLAGESYEQYF.

This clonotype was seen a handful of times. V usage is TRBV10-3 and J usage is TRBJ2-3; D is uncertain. The V and J ends lost 0 bases and 6 bases respectively, with 7 bases between them. The CDR3 totals 13 residues. CDR1 ENHRY and CDR2 SYGVKD come from the germline V gene. This CDR3 is CAISESPADTQYF. In DNA form, the CDR3 reads TGTGCCATCAGTGAGTCCCCAGCCGATACGCAGTATTTT.

Notes on this clonotype: At one end, the junction sequence differs from germline, possibly due to a read error. The rearrangement joins TRBV7-6 to TRBJ1-2; D might be TRBD1 (6 bases). Germline V gene sequence: CDR1 SGHVS, CDR2 FNYEAQ. This CDR3 contains 14 residues. The CDR3 DNA reads as TGTGCCAGCAGCCCCGAGGCGGGGGCGCGCGGCTGCACCTTC. Its translation is CASSPEAGARGCTF.

Only a few counts were recorded for this clonotype. CDR3 sequence: CSAGDPTRTEAFF. The CDR3 DNA sequence: TGCAGTGCTGGGGACCCCACGAGGACTGAAGCTTTCTTT. V and J are TRBV20-1 and TRBJ1-1, with D possibly matching TRBD1 (5 bases). Per the germline V gene, CDR1 is DFQATT and CDR2 is SNEGSKA (reference sequence). V was cut by 5 bases and J by 5 bases, with 15 bases left in between. The CDR3 contains 13 residues.

The chain employs TRBV5-1 and TRBJ1-6; unclear D gene. CDR1 SGHRS and CDR2 YFSETQ come from the germline V gene. Deletions cut 0 bases from V and 3 bases from J, with 7 bases between. The CDR3 spans 15 residues. The CDR3 region has the DNA TGCGCCAGCAGCTTGGGAGAAATCTATAATTCACCCCTCCACTTT. Translating it yields CASSLGEIYNSPLHF. The entire variable domain, with the rest obtained from reference TRBV5-1 and TRBJ1-6, is as follows: KAGVTQTPRYLIKTRGQQVTLSCSPISGHRSVSWYQQTPGQGLQFLFEYFSETQRNKGNFPGRFSGRQFSNSRSEMNVSTLELGDSALYLCASSLGEIYNSPLHFGNGTRLTVT.

In this sample, this clonotype turned up a few times. The chain couples TRBV20-1 to TRBJ2-5; the match to TRBD1 covers 7 bases. Per the germline V gene, CDR1 is DFQATT and CDR2 is SNEGSKA (reference sequence). V lost 5 bases, J lost 5 bases, and 14 bases stayed unmatched. There are 15 residues in the CDR3. In DNA form, the CDR3 reads TGCAGTGCTGGATCGATTCGACAGGGTTTGGAGACCCAGTACTTC. It specifies CSAGSIRQGLETQYF.

A note on this clonotype: Lacking the conserved final phenylalanine or tryptophan, this CDR3 likely reflects a read error. V usage is TRBV19 and J usage is TRBJ1-2, with D perhaps TRBD1 (5 bases). CDR1 is LNHDA, CDR2 SQIVND, per germline (reference sequence). Trimming stripped 9 bases from V and 6 bases from J, with 17 bases between. CDR3 length: 13 amino acids. CDR3 amino acids: CASEPPGLDGYTL. CDR3 sequence (DNA): TGTGCCAGCGAACCTCCAGGGTTGGATGGCTACACCCTC.

The gene calls are TRBV20-1 and TRBJ2-1; D may correspond to TRBD1 or TRBD2 (5 bases each). Germline loops: CDR1 DFQATT, CDR2 SNEGSKA (reference sequence). This CDR3 spans 13 amino acids. V was pared by 6 bases and J by 6 bases, with 15 bases between. CDR3 residues: CSAGVGPGNEQFF. CDR3 bases: TGCAGTGCGGGGGTGGGGCCCGGCAATGAGCAGTTCTTC.

This chain joins TRBV29-1 and TRBJ2-4; a weak D match, TRBD1 (6 bases). TRBJ2-5 matches the DNA end more closely, so the J call is doubtful. The CDR3 spans 13 residues. Germline CDR1 reads SQVTM; CDR2 reads ANQGSEA. The CDR3 region has the DNA TGCAGCGTACCCAAGACAGGTCAAGAGACCCAGTACTTC. This encodes CSVPKTGQETQYF.

This clonotype turned up a few times. V is TRBV5-1 and J is TRBJ2-2, with 8 bases lining up with TRBD1. Germline-derived CDR1 and CDR2 are SGHRS and YFSETQ. The CDR3 contains 16 residues. With V trimmed by 4 bases and J by 0 bases, 5 bases remained unmatched. The CDR3 region is CASSRTGITNTGELFF. In DNA form, the CDR3 reads TGCGCCAGCAGCAGGACAGGGATCACGAACACCGGGGAGCTGTTTTTT.

This clonotype occurred once. The genes are TRBV5-6 and TRBJ1-6; D gene ambiguous. V was pared by 0 bases and J by 7 bases, with 17 bases between. This CDR3 has 17 amino acids. Germline values: CDR1 SGHDT, CDR2 YYEEEE. In nucleotides, the CDR3 is TGTGCCAGCAGCTTGGTCAGGATAAGCTCTCAGAATTCACCCCTCCACTTT. It specifies CASSLVRISSQNSPLHF.

The chain combines TRBV27 with TRBJ2-1, with 7 bases that match TRBD1. The J segment lost 10 bases and the V segment lost 2 bases, leaving 11 bases of the junction unmatched. The CDR3 is 15 amino acids. Germline-derived CDR1 and CDR2 are MNHEY and SMNVEV (reference sequence). The CDR3 sequence is CASSLIQGSYYEQFF. The CDR3 DNA sequence: TGTGCCAGCAGTTTAATACAGGGGAGCTACTACGAGCAGTTCTTC.